This is a list of T cell receptor beta chains from one sample in a study of T cells in Graves' hyperthyroidism and ophthalmopathy. In TCRdb, the multiplex PCR reads were re-called with MiXCR into one record per CDR3 protein. This table has 200,000 to 250,000 distinct CDR3 sequences, roughly 18% appearing once. Sequencing was done on a sample of blood. The receptors shown here come from a man aged 50-60 years with Graves' hyperthyroidism. Each CDR3 is given with its conserved first and last residue. The D gene is left open where the match is weak. Expanded clones get a size class; other rows say once, few or many, or leave the size out.

d_call clone_size j_call v_call cdr3_nt cdr3_aa
. many TRBJ2-1 TRBV7-3 TGTGCCAGCAGCTTAACGTCCGAGAGCTCCTACAATGAGCAGTTCTTC CASSLTSESSYNEQFF
. many TRBJ2-1 TRBV12-3/TRBV12-4 TGTGCCAGCAGATATTCTCCGGGGCTAGGCAGTGAGCAGTTCTTC CASRYSPGLGSEQFF
. many TRBJ2-7 TRBV27 TGTGCCAGCAGTAAAACTAGGGGCGGCGAGCAGTACTTC CASSKTRGGEQYF
. . TRBJ2-7 TRBV9 TGTGCCAGCAGCCAGCTTATTGGAGGGGAAGAGCAGTACTTC CASSQLIGGEEQYF
. many TRBJ2-5 TRBV7-2 TGTGCCAGCAGCCTGGGACACCAGGCCCAGTACTTC CASSLGHQAQYF
. . TRBJ2-2 TRBV19 TGTGCCAGTAGTATGACAGACAGCCTCAACACCGGGGAGCTGTTTTTT CASSMTDSLNTGELFF
TRBD1 few TRBJ2-6 TRBV9 TGTGCCAGCAGCCCTGGGACAGTCTCTGGGGCCAACGTCCTGACTTTC CASSPGTVSGANVLTF
. few TRBJ2-7 TRBV9 TGTGCCAGCAGCGTAGAGGCAGGGAGGTCCTACGAGCAGTACTTC CASSVEAGRSYEQYF
TRBD1 many TRBJ2-2 TRBV29-1 TGCAGCGCCCGAGGTGGGCAGGGGGCGATCGGGGAGCTGTTTTTT CSARGGQGAIGELFF
TRBD1 . TRBJ2-3 TRBV10-3 TGTGCCATCAGATCCGGACAGGGGGCTGATACGCAGTATTTT CAIRSGQGADTQYF
TRBD1 . TRBJ1-5 TRBV20-1 TGCAGTGCTAGAGTCGTCAGGGGGCAAGACAATCAGCCCCAGCATTTT CSARVVRGQDNQPQHF
. many TRBJ2-7 TRBV16 TGTGCCAGCAGCCACAACAAGGGGTACGAGCAGTACTTC CASSHNKGYEQYF
TRBD2 few TRBJ2-7 TRBV10-3 TGTGCCATCAGTGAGGGGCCTTTCGGGCGGGAGAAGTACTTC CAISEGPFGREKYF
. many TRBJ1-1 TRBV10-3 TGTGCCATCAGTGAGTCGGGTTACAGCACGAACACTGAAGCTTTCTTT CAISESGYSTNTEAFF
. . TRBJ2-3 TRBV5-4 TGTGCCAGCAGCTTGGGACCACACACAGATACGCAGTATTTT CASSLGPHTDTQYF
TRBD2 few TRBJ2-7 TRBV14 TGTGCCAGCAGCCAATGGCTAGCGGGAGTTGAGCAGTACTTC CASSQWLAGVEQYF
. few TRBJ1-5 TRBV19 TGTGCCAGTAGCTGGGGCGGGACAATTAGCAATCAGCCCCAGCATTTT CASSWGGTISNQPQHF
TRBD2 many TRBJ2-3 TRBV28 TGTGCCAGCAGTTTGTGGGACTATTCCACAGATACGCAGTATTTT CASSLWDYSTDTQYF
TRBD1 . TRBJ2-3 TRBV6-1 TGTGCCACAAGGGCAGGGGGTCCCACAGATACGCAGTATTTT CATRAGGPTDTQYF
TRBD1 many TRBJ2-1 TRBV27 TGTGCCAGCAGTTCGACAGGGCTTTACAATGAGCAGTTCTTC CASSSTGLYNEQFF
. many TRBJ1-2 TRBV27 TGTGCCAGCAGTTTAGGGCAGGACTATGGCTACACCTTC CASSLGQDYGYTF
. many TRBJ2-7 TRBV6-1 TGTGCCAGCAGAACCGGGACATTGGCCTACGAGCAGTACTTC CASRTGTLAYEQYF
TRBD1 . TRBJ2-1 TRBV7-2 TGTGCCAGCAGCATCCGGGACAGGGGATACAATGAGCAGTTCTTC CASSIRDRGYNEQFF
. many TRBJ2-5 TRBV11-1 TGTGCCAGCAGCAATGCCGGGTTTTCCTGGCGGGAGACCCAGTACTTC CASSNAGFSWRETQYF
TRBD1 . TRBJ1-5 TRBV12-3/TRBV12-4 TGTGCCAGCAGGCCCGGGACAGGGAATCAGCCCCAGCATTTT CASRPGTGNQPQHF
. many TRBJ2-5 TRBV2 TGTGCCAGCAGTCCTCTTGGGGGACAAGAGACCCAGTACTTC CASSPLGGQETQYF
. many TRBJ2-7 TRBV20-1 TGCAGTGCTAGCAGTGATATTTCCTACGAGCAGTACTTC CSASSDISYEQYF
TRBD2 many TRBJ2-5 TRBV7-2 TGTGCCAGCAGCCCCGCCCAGAGCGGGGGACAAGAGACCCAGTACTTC CASSPAQSGGQETQYF
. many TRBJ2-2 TRBV12-5 TGTGCTAGTGGTCTCGGGACCGAAACCGGGGAGCTGTTTTTT CASGLGTETGELFF
. many TRBJ2-1 TRBV11-2 TGTGCCAGCAGCTTAGTGGGCTCGCAGTTCTTC CASSLVGSQFF
. few TRBJ1-1 TRBV7-2 TGTGCCAGCAGCCCCCAGCTGGGTACTGAAGCTTTCTTT CASSPQLGTEAFF
. many TRBJ1-2 TRBV10-1 TGCGCCAGCAGTGATCCGGAGGACAGAAAACGCTATGGCTACACCTTC CASSDPEDRKRYGYTF
TRBD2 many TRBJ2-7 TRBV12-3/TRBV12-4 TGTGCCAGCAGTCAAGATAGCGGGAGGTATTCCTACGAGCAGTACTTC CASSQDSGRYSYEQYF
. many TRBJ1-5 TRBV28 TGTGCCAGCAGTTTATCGGGGGTCAGAAATCAGCCCCAGCATTTT CASSLSGVRNQPQHF
TRBD2 many TRBJ2-1 TRBV28 TGTGCCAGCAGTAGACTAGCGGCGTACAGGGAGCAGTTCTTC CASSRLAAYREQFF
. few TRBJ2-3 TRBV5-1 TGCGCCAGCAGCTCCGGGGGAGCGACCGCCTTCACAGATACGCAGTATTTT CASSSGGATAFTDTQYF
TRBD1 . TRBJ2-3 TRBV6-2/TRBV6-3 TGTGCCAGCAGAGGGGGACAGGGGACAGATACGCAGTATTTT CASRGGQGTDTQYF
. . TRBJ1-2 TRBV27 TGTGCCAGCAGTTTGAATCCGGGGAGCTATGGCTACACCTTC CASSLNPGSYGYTF
. few TRBJ2-3 TRBV5-1 TGCGCCAGCAGCCCCGACCCTCGGGGCACAGATACGCAGTATTTT CASSPDPRGTDTQYF
TRBD1 many TRBJ2-3 TRBV12-3/TRBV12-4 TGTGCCAGCAGGTCTACAGGGGGGTCGGCAGATACGCAGTATTTT CASRSTGGSADTQYF
TRBD1 . TRBJ1-1 TRBV7-3 TGCGCCAGCAGCCAAGGAATAGGCAGGGGGGGGACGAACACTGAAGCTTTCTTT CASSQGIGRGGTNTEAFF
TRBD1 few TRBJ2-7 TRBV5-1 TGCGCCAGCAGCTTTGCGGGACAGGGGCGCGAGCAGTACTTC CASSFAGQGREQYF
. many TRBJ2-7 TRBV12-3/TRBV12-4 TGTGCCAGCAGTAAACGAGAAGTCTACGAGCAGTACTTC CASSKREVYEQYF
. few TRBJ1-5 TRBV10-2 TGCGCCAGCAGCTCCGGATATGGGCAGCCCCAGCATTTT CASSSGYGQPQHF
TRBD1 many TRBJ2-7 TRBV7-2 TGTGCCAGCAGCTCGACAGGGGGGTTATACGAGCAGTACTTC CASSSTGGLYEQYF
. few TRBJ2-3 TRBV25-1 TGTGCCAGCAGTCCGAAAGTATCCCTACGCCTATCACCAGATACGCAGTATTTT CASSPKVSLRLSPDTQYF
TRBD1 . TRBJ2-7 TRBV28 TGTGCCAGCATTTCTACAGGGACAGGGGACTACGAGCAGTACTTC CASISTGTGDYEQYF